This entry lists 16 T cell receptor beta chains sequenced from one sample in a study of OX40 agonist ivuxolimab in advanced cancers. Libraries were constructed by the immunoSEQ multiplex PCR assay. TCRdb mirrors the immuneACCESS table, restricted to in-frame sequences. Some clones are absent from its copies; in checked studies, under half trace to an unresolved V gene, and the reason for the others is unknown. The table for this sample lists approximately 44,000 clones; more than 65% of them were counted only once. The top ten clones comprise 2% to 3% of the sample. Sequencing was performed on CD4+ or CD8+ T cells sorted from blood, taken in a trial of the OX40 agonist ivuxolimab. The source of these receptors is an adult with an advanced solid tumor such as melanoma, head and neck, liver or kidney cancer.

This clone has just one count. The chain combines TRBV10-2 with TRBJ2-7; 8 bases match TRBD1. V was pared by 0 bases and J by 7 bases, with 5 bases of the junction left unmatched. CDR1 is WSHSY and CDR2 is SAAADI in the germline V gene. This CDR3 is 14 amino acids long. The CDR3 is CASSESRGLGEQYF. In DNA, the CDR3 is TGCGCCAGCAGTGAGTCCAGGGGGCTGGGGGAGCAGTACTTC.

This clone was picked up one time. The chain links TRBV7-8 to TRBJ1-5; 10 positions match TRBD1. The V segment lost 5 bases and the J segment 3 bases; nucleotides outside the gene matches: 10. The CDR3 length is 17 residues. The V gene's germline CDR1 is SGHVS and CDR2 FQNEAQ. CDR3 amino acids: CASSPRDRGYLNQPQHF. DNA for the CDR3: TGTGCCAGCAGCCCCCGGGACAGGGGCTACCTCAATCAGCCCCAGCATTTT.

The CDR3, as DNA: TGTGCCATCAGTGATTATACTTTTGAAGCTTTCTTT. It specifies CAISDYTFEAFF. The J gene is TRBJ1-1, the V gene TRBV10-3, with D unresolved. The length of the CDR3 is 12 residues. The germline V gene has CDR1 ENHRY and CDR2 SYGVKD. V was cut by 3 bases and J by 7 bases, with 9 bases left in between.

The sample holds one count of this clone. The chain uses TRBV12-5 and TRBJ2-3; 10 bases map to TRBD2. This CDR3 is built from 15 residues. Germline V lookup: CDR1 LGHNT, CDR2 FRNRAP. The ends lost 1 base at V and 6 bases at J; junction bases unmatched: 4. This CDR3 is CASGLGLAGADTQYF. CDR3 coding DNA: TGTGCTAGTGGTTTGGGCCTAGCGGGGGCGGATACGCAGTATTTT.

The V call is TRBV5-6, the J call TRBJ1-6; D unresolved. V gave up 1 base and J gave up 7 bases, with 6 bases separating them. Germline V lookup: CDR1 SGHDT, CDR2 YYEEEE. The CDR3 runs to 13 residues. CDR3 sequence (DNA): TGTGCCAGCAGCTTGACGGGGAATTCACCCCTCCACTTT. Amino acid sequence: CASSLTGNSPLHF.

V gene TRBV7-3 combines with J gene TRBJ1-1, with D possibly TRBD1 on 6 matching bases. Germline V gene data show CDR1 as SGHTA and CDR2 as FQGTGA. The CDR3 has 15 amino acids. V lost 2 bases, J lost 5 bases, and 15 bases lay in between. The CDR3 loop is CASSLGGTGVTEAFF. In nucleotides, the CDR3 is TGTGCCAGCAGCTTAGGGGGCACGGGGGTAACTGAAGCTTTCTTT.

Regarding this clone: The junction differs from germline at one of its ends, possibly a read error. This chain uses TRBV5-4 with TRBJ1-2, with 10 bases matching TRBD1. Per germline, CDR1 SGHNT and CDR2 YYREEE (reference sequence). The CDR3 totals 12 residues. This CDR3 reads CASSQGQGDWFF. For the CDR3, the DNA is TGTGCCAGCAGCCAAGGACAGGGGGATTGGTTCTTC.

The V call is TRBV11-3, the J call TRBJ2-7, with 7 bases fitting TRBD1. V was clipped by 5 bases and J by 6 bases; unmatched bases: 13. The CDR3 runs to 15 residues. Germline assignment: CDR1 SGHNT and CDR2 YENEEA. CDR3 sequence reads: CASSLRQGVRSEQYF. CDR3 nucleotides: TGTGCCAGCAGCCTAAGACAGGGCGTTCGGTCCGAGCAGTACTTC. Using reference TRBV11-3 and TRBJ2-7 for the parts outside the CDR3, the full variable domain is EAGVVQSPRYKIIEKKQPVAFWCNPISGHNTLYWYLQNLGQGPELLIRYENEEAVDDSQLPKDRFSAERLKGVDSTLKIQPAELGDSAVYLCASSLRQGVRSEQYFGPGTRLTVT.

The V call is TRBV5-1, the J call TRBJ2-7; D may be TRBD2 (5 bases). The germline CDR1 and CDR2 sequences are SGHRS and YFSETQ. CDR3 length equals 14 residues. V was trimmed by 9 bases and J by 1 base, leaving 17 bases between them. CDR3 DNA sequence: TGCGCCACCAAGCTGGACGGACTGTCCTACGAGCAGTACTTC. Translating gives CATKLDGLSYEQYF.

The CDR3 region is CASSHNHNEQFF. The CDR3 DNA reads as TGTGCCAGCAGCCATAACCACAATGAGCAGTTCTTC. This chain connects TRBV7-9 to TRBJ2-1, with D unresolved. The CDR3 runs 12 residues. Per the germline V gene, CDR1 is SEHNR and CDR2 is FQNEAQ (reference sequence). Trimming pared 5 bases from V and 5 bases from J, leaving 7 bases between.

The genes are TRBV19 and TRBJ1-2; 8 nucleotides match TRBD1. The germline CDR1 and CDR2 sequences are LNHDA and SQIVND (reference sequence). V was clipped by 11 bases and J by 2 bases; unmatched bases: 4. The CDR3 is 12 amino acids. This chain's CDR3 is CAGRTGNYGYTF. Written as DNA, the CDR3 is TGTGCCGGTCGGACAGGGAACTATGGCTACACCTTC.

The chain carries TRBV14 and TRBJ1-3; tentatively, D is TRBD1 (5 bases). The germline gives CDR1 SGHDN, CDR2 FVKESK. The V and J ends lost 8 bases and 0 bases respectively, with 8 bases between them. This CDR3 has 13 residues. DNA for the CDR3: TGTGCCAGCTGGAGGGGCTCTGGAAACACCATATATTTT. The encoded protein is CASWRGSGNTIYF.

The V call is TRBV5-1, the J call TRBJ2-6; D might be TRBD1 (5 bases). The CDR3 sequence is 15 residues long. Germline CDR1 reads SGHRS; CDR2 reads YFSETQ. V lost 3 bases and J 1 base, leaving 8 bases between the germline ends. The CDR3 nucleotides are TGCGCCAGCAGCTGGTCAGGGTCTGGGGCCAACGTCCTGACTTTC. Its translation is CASSWSGSGANVLTF.

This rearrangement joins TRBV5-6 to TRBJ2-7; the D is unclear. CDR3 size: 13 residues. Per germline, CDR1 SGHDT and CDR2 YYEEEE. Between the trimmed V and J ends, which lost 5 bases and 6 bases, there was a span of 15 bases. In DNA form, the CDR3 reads TGTGCCAGCAGTCTCGGGCCCCTAGGCGAGCAGTACTTC. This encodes CASSLGPLGEQYF.

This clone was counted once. CDR3 loop: CAWSVRTGRSTGELFF. The CDR3 DNA sequence: TGTGCCTGGAGTGTCCGGACAGGGAGAAGTACCGGGGAGCTGTTTTTT. The V gene is TRBV30, the J gene TRBJ2-2; 8 positions match TRBD1. This CDR3 region has 16 residues. J lost 5 bases, V lost 0 bases, and 8 bases had no gene match. Germline V gene lookup returns CDR1 GTSNPN and CDR2 SVGIG (reference sequence). The whole variable domain, remainder taken from reference TRBV30 and TRBJ2-2, is SQTIHQWPATLVQPVGSPLSLECTVEGTSNPNLYWYRQAAGRGLQLLFYSVGIGQISSEVPQNLSASRPQDRQFILSSKKLLLSDSGFYLCAWSVRTGRSTGELFFGEGSRLTVL.

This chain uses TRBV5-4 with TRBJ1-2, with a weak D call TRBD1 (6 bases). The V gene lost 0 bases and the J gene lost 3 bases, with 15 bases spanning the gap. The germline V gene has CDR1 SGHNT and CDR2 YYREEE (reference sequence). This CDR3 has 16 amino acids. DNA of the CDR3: TGTGCCAGCAGCTTGGACCCCCAAGGGGGGGACTATGGCTACACCTTC. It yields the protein CASSLDPQGGDYGYTF.